A single sample gave rise to the 4 T cell receptor beta chains below, sequenced in a study of technical replicates of blood from four donors. Some clones are missing from TCRdb's copy, which holds only in-frame ones; the method was immunoSEQ multiplex PCR. The sample shows about 84,000 clones, roughly 98% of them seen only once. The sample was T cells isolated from PBMCs. Receptors originate from a human donor in good health.

The chain is built from TRBV19 and TRBJ1-1; D perhaps matches TRBD1 (6 bases). Between the trimmed V and J ends, which lost 10 bases and 5 bases, there was a span of 23 bases. Germline CDR1 reads LNHDA; CDR2 reads SQIVND (reference sequence). This CDR3 spans 15 amino acids. This CDR3 reads CATLSGGAGRTEAFF. The CDR3 bases are TGTGCCACCCTCTCGGGGGGGGCCGGCAGAACTGAAGCTTTCTTT.

The chain combines TRBV9 with TRBJ1-1; D gene unclear. Germline V CDR1 and CDR2: SGDLS, YYNGEE. There are 14 residues in the CDR3. Trimming pared 0 bases from V and 5 bases from J, leaving 11 bases between. The CDR3 DNA sequence: TGTGCCAGCAGCGTAGGATCGGGAGTAACTGAAGCTTTCTTT. Translation: CASSVGSGVTEAFF.

This clone has a single count. The rearrangement links TRBV4-1 to TRBJ2-2; maybe TRBD2 (6 bases). This CDR3 comprises 16 residues. Germline V gene data show CDR1 as MGHRA and CDR2 as YSYEKL. V was clipped by 3 bases and J by 1 base, with 12 bases between them. For the CDR3, the DNA is TGCGCCAGCAGCCATAGGCCTAGCGTGAACACCGGGGAGCTGTTTTTT. Translation gives CASSHRPSVNTGELFF.

This clone was observed once. The gene calls are TRBV19 and TRBJ1-4, with TRBD1 matching 9 bases. V lost 5 bases and J lost 1; bases outside the gene matches: 5. Looked up from germline, CDR1 is LNHDA and CDR2 is SQIVND (reference sequence). This CDR3 comprises 16 residues. This chain's CDR3 is CASSDDRGETNEKLFF. The DNA for the CDR3 is TGTGCCAGTAGTGACGACAGGGGGGAAACTAATGAAAAACTGTTTTTT.